The 22 T cell receptor beta chains reported below all come from one sample, sequenced in a study of cytomegalovirus exposure and HLA in healthy donors (dated by TCRdb to about 2017). The library was prepared using the immunoSEQ multiplex PCR assay. A mixture of 60 forward primers for TCR Vbeta segments and 13 reverse primers for TCR Jbeta segments was used in the multiplex PCR. TCRdb stores this immuneACCESS table with in-frame sequences only. Part of the clones is absent; in the studies checked, under half of the shortfall reflects unresolved V genes, and no reason is known for the rest. The table for this sample lists about 200,000 clones; 80% to 90% of them were counted only once. Around 0.31% of the sample rests with the top ten. The sequenced sample was PBMCs. All receptors come from a woman aged 25 to 39 in good health and CMV-seronegative.

The chain couples TRBV28 to TRBJ1-3; no clear D. There are 15 residues in the CDR3. The germline V and J ends were trimmed by 2 bases and 3 bases, with 11 bases remaining between them. CDR1 is MDHEN and CDR2 is SYDVKM in the germline V gene. The CDR3 loop reads CASSLPIYGGNTIYF. In DNA, the CDR3 is TGTGCCAGCAGTTTACCCATTTACGGTGGAAACACCATATATTTT.

This chain connects TRBV5-4 to TRBJ2-3, with a tentative D call TRBD2 (6 bases). This CDR3 spans 14 amino acids. Trimming pared 9 bases from V and 1 base from J, leaving 15 bases between. From germline, CDR1 is SGHNT and CDR2 YYREEE (reference sequence). CDR3 sequence: CATRRARGTDTQYF. CDR3 DNA: TGTGCCACCAGGAGGGCCCGGGGCACAGATACGCAGTATTTT.

The V and J genes are TRBV2 and TRBJ2-7, with 11 bases that match TRBD2. The length of the CDR3 is 15 residues. After removal of 5 bases from V and 6 bases from J, the junction contained 9 bases not matched to a gene. The germline V gene has CDR1 SNHLY and CDR2 FYNNEI. Written as DNA, the CDR3 is TGTGCCAGCAGTACGAATAGCGGGGGGGCCTTCGAGCAGTACTTC. Amino acids: CASSTNSGGAFEQYF. Full variable domain (outside the CDR3, taken from reference TRBV2 and TRBJ2-7): EPEVTQTPSHQVTQMGQEVILRCVPISNHLYFYWYRQILGQKVEFLVSFYNNEISEKSEIFDDQFSVERPDGSNFTLKIRSTKLEDSAMYFCASSTNSGGAFEQYFGPGTRLTVT.

The J gene is TRBJ2-1, the V gene TRBV7-2; 15 bases match TRBD2. V shed 5 bases, J shed 4 bases, and the junction held 9 bases outside the gene matches. This CDR3 region has 18 residues. Per the germline V gene, CDR1 is SGHTA and CDR2 is FQGNSA. The CDR3 sequence: CASSPRGLAGGVYNEQFF. The CDR3 coding sequence is TGTGCCAGCAGCCCCCGGGGACTAGCGGGGGGTGTTTACAATGAGCAGTTCTTC.

This chain connects TRBV28 to TRBJ2-3, with D maybe TRBD2 (6 bases). The length of the CDR3 is 14 residues. CDR1 and CDR2 from the germline V gene are MDHEN and SYDVKM. The V gene lost 5 bases and the J gene lost 1 base, with 10 bases spanning the gap. CDR3 coding DNA: TGTGCCAGCAGTCTAGGGACTCGCACAGATACGCAGTATTTT. Its protein product is CASSLGTRTDTQYF.

In its sample, this clone was seen a few times. The DNA of the CDR3 is TGTGCCAGCAGTTTTGGTGACAGGGATGGCTACACCTTC. This sequence encodes CASSFGDRDGYTF. The V gene is TRBV28, the J gene TRBJ1-2; 7 nucleotides match TRBD1. After removal of 3 bases from V and 6 bases from J, the junction contained 4 bases not matched to a gene. The CDR3 is 13 residues long. The V gene's germline CDR1 is MDHEN and CDR2 SYDVKM.

The V call is TRBV11-2, the J call TRBJ1-2, with D unclear. Germline assignment: CDR1 SGHAT and CDR2 FQNNGV. V lost 5 bases to trimming and J lost 5 bases, with 12 bases between them. This CDR3 spans 13 amino acids. CDR3 in amino acids: CASSLNHLYGYTF. CDR3 nucleotide sequence: TGTGCCAGCAGCCTAAATCACCTTTATGGCTACACCTTC.

The V and J genes are TRBV27 and TRBJ2-1; 10 bases are shared with TRBD2. After removal of 4 bases from V and 0 bases from J, the junction contained 9 bases not matched to a gene. Germline CDR1 reads MNHEY; CDR2 reads SMNVEV (reference sequence). The CDR3 covers 18 residues. The CDR3, as DNA: TGTGCCAGCAGTTCCATCGGACTAGCGGAGTACTCCTACAATGAGCAGTTCTTC. Translated, it gives CASSSIGLAEYSYNEQFF.

The chain carries TRBV2 and TRBJ2-5, with 9 positions matching TRBD2. Germline lookup yields CDR1 SNHLY and CDR2 FYNNEI. There are 15 residues in the CDR3. The J segment lost 2 bases and the V segment lost 7 bases, leaving 8 bases of the junction unmatched. Here the CDR3 DNA reads TGTGCCAGCACTCTCAGCGGGGGGCAGCAAGAGACCCAGTACTTC. Protein product: CASTLSGGQQETQYF.

This chain uses TRBV5-6 with TRBJ2-3; 8 bases map to TRBD2. V was pared by 1 base and J by 5 bases, with 3 bases of the junction left unmatched. CDR1 and CDR2 from the germline V gene are SGHDT and YYEEEE. CDR3 length: 14 amino acids. CDR3 amino acids: CASSLTAGVDTQYF. CDR3 nucleotide sequence: TGTGCCAGCAGCTTGACAGCGGGGGTAGATACGCAGTATTTT. The full variable domain, in which reference TRBV5-6 and TRBJ2-3 provide the parts outside the CDR3, is DAGVTQSPTHLIKTRGQQVTLRCSPKSGHDTVSWYQQALGQGPQFIFQYYEEEERQRGNFPDRFSGHQFPNYSSELNVNALLLGDSALYLCASSLTAGVDTQYFGPGTRLTVL.

The chain links TRBV5-1 to TRBJ2-1, with 8 bases fitting TRBD2. This CDR3 is 15 amino acids long. CDR1 and CDR2 (germline): SGHRS, YFSETQ. V shed 6 bases, J shed 6 bases, and the junction held 11 bases outside the gene matches. CDR3 DNA: TGCGCCAGCACCCCTACGGGAGGGACCTTCAATGAGCAGTTCTTC. It codes for CASTPTGGTFNEQFF.

The chain combines TRBV2 with TRBJ2-5; D remains unclear. Looked up from germline, CDR1 is SNHLY and CDR2 is FYNNEI. The V end was cut by 7 bases, the J end by 4 bases, with 4 bases between. The length of the CDR3 is 10 residues. This CDR3 is CASNRETQYF. The CDR3 bases are TGTGCCAGCAATCGAGAGACCCAGTACTTC.

This chain uses TRBV4-1 with TRBJ2-7, with 7 nucleotides matching TRBD2. Germline CDR1 and CDR2: MGHRA and YSYEKL. The CDR3 extends over 16 amino acids. The ends lost 5 bases at V and 3 bases at J; junction bases unmatched: 13. The CDR3 reads CASSAKGTTHNYEQYF. For the CDR3, the DNA is TGCGCCAGCAGCGCTAAAGGGACTACCCATAACTACGAGCAGTACTTC.

The chain combines TRBV7-9 with TRBJ2-2; D may be TRBD2 (6 bases). The CDR3 loop spans 14 amino acids. V lost 2 bases and J 6 bases, leaving 10 bases between the germline ends. CDR1 is SEHNR, CDR2 FQNEAQ, per germline (reference sequence). The CDR3 bases are TGTGCCAGCAGCTTAAAGTGGGAGGCCGGGGAGCTGTTTTTT. Translating gives CASSLKWEAGELFF. The whole variable domain, remainder taken from reference TRBV7-9 and TRBJ2-2, is DTGVSQNPRHKITKRGQNVTFRCDPISEHNRLYWYRQTLGQGPEFLTYFQNEAQLEKSRLLSDRFSAERPKGSFSTLEIQRTEQGDSAMYLCASSLKWEAGELFFGEGSRLTVL.

V usage is TRBV28 and J usage is TRBJ1-2; 10 bases are shared with TRBD1. The V and J ends lost 6 bases and 7 bases, in that order; junction bases with no gene match: 11. This CDR3 has 15 residues. Germline V gene sequence: CDR1 MDHEN, CDR2 SYDVKM. CDR3 residues: CASSRRQGARGGYTF. The CDR3 nucleotides are TGTGCCAGCAGCCGGAGACAGGGGGCTCGAGGTGGCTACACCTTC.

CDR3: CASSYGGWGQDTDTQYF. The CDR3 DNA follows: TGTGCCAGCAGCTACGGGGGGTGGGGGCAGGACACAGATACGCAGTATTTT. V and J are TRBV5-8 and TRBJ2-3, with D perhaps matching TRBD2 (7 bases). Per germline, CDR1 SGHTS and CDR2 YDEGEE. Trimming shortened V by 3 bases and J by 2 bases, and 19 bases separated the two germline ends. The CDR3 covers 17 residues.

This chain uses TRBV27 with TRBJ2-1; 10 bases line up with TRBD2. The germline gives CDR1 MNHEY, CDR2 SMNVEV (reference sequence). J gave up 7 bases and V 6 bases, and 12 bases lay outside the gene matches. This CDR3 is built from 16 residues. DNA of the CDR3: TGTGCCAGCAGCGAGGGAGCGGGGGGGTCTAGAAATGAGCAGTTCTTC. Translated, it gives CASSEGAGGSRNEQFF.

This clone was counted a few times. This rearrangement joins TRBV5-8 to TRBJ1-2, with 8 bases identical to TRBD1. J was trimmed by 8 bases and V by 2 bases; bases with no gene match: 5. From germline, CDR1 is SGHTS and CDR2 YDEGEE. The CDR3 has 13 residues. The CDR3 nucleotides read TGTGCCAGCAGCTTTGTACAGGGGGACGGCTACACCTTC. This codes for CASSFVQGDGYTF. The entire variable domain, with the rest obtained from reference TRBV5-8 and TRBJ1-2, is as follows: EAGVTQSPTHLIKTRGQQATLRCSPISGHTSVYWYQQALGLGLQFLLWYDEGEERNRGNFPPRFSGRQFPNYSSELNVNALELEDSALYLCASSFVQGDGYTFGSGTRLTVV.

The chain couples TRBV6-1 to TRBJ2-6; perhaps TRBD2 as D (7 bases). Trimming shortened V by 4 bases and J by 0 bases, and 16 bases separated the two germline ends. Germline CDR1 MNHNS, CDR2 SASEGT. This CDR3 has 18 amino acids. CDR3 region: CASSVGGGARSGANVLTF. The CDR3 DNA reads TGTGCCAGCAGTGTAGGGGGGGGCGCCCGCTCTGGGGCCAACGTCCTGACTTTC.

This sequence joins TRBV5-4 and TRBJ2-7; D remains ambiguous. The CDR3 consists of 14 residues. V gave up 0 bases and J gave up 3 bases, with 10 bases separating them. Germline CDR1 is SGHNT and CDR2 is YYREEE (reference sequence). The CDR3 DNA reads TGTGCCAGCAGCTTGGACATCCTCAACTACGAGCAGTACTTC. Translated: CASSLDILNYEQYF. The full variable domain, its missing parts supplied by reference TRBV5-4 and TRBJ2-7, is ETGVTQSPTHLIKTRGQQVTLRCSSQSGHNTVSWYQQALGQGPQFIFQYYREEENGRGNFPPRFSGLQFPNYSSELNVNALELDDSALYLCASSLDILNYEQYFGPGTRLTVT.

V gene TRBV30 combines with J gene TRBJ2-1; 8 nucleotides agree with TRBD2. Per germline, CDR1 GTSNPN and CDR2 SVGIG (reference sequence). The CDR3 contains 15 residues. J was trimmed by 8 bases and V by 3 bases; bases with no gene match: 12. The CDR3 sequence is CAWRRRGGRFDEQFF. For the CDR3, the DNA is TGTGCCTGGAGAAGACGGGGGGGCCGTTTCGATGAGCAGTTCTTC. The full variable domain, its missing parts supplied by reference TRBV30 and TRBJ2-1, is SQTIHQWPATLVQPVGSPLSLECTVEGTSNPNLYWYRQAAGRGLQLLFYSVGIGQISSEVPQNLSASRPQDRQFILSSKKLLLSDSGFYLCAWRRRGGRFDEQFFGPGTRLTVL.

The genes are TRBV5-1 and TRBJ2-3; D is possibly TRBD2 (5 bases). Germline values: CDR1 SGHRS, CDR2 YFSETQ. The CDR3 totals 14 residues. Between the trimmed V and J ends, which lost 0 bases and 1 base, there was a span of 6 bases. In DNA, the CDR3 is TGCGCCAGCAGCTTGGACGGGGGCACAGATACGCAGTATTTT. Encoded protein: CASSLDGGTDTQYF.